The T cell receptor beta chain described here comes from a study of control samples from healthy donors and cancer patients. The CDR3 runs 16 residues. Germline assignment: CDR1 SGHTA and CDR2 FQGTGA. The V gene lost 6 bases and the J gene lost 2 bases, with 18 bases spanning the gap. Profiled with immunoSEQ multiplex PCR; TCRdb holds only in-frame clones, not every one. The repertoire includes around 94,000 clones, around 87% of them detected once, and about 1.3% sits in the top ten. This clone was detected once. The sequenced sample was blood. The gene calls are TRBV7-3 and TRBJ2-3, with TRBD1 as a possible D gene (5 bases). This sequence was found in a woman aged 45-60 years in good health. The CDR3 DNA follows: TGTGCCAGCAGAATCACAGGAACTCTTAACACAGATACGCAGTATTTT. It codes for CASRITGTLNTDTQYF. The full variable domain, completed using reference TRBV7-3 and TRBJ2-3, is GAGVSQTPSNKVTEKGKYVELRCDPISGHTALYWYRQSLGQGPEFLIYFQGTGAADDSGLPNDRFFAVRPEGSVSTLKIQRTERGDSAVYLCASRITGTLNTDTQYFGPGTRLTVL.